These 30 T cell receptor beta chains came from one sample sequenced in a study of shared clonotypes between healthy human individuals. Clones were read by immunoSEQ multiplex PCR, and TCRdb kept only the in-frame ones, dropping some. The sample shows about 1.5 million clones, 98% of them seen only once. Sequences were obtained from naive CD4+ T cells sorted from blood. Specified subset: CD45RA+ positively selected. These receptors came from a man aged 25-40 years in good health.

This CDR3 is CASSLVVWAGEDNEQFF. The CDR3 region has the DNA TGTGCCAGCAGCTTAGTGGTGTGGGCGGGAGAGGATAATGAGCAGTTCTTC. This rearrangement joins TRBV11-3 to TRBJ2-1, with TRBD2 matching 7 bases. After removal of 1 base from V and 7 bases from J, the junction contained 13 bases not matched to a gene. CDR3 length equals 17 residues. Germline lookup yields CDR1 SGHNT and CDR2 YENEEA.

This chain links TRBV29-1 with TRBJ2-2; D not certain. The V and J ends lost 5 bases and 0 bases respectively, with 10 bases between them. CDR1 is SQVTM, CDR2 ANQGSEA, per germline. The CDR3 runs 14 residues. The CDR3 reads CSVLRQANTGELFF. CDR3 DNA sequence: TGCAGCGTTCTTAGACAAGCGAACACCGGGGAGCTGTTTTTT.

This chain joins TRBV7-7 and TRBJ1-2, with D hard to call. The CDR3 spans 15 residues. The germline CDR1 and CDR2 sequences are SSHAT and FNYEAQ (reference sequence). CDR3 DNA sequence: TGTGCTAGCCCCGCGGAACAGAGCCTTGTTTATGGCTACACCTTC. Translation: CASPAEQSLVYGYTF.

The rearrangement uses TRBV19 and TRBJ2-1; no reliable D call. The CDR3 spans 16 residues. Trimming took 3 bases from V and 0 from J, leaving 12 bases between them. Per the germline V gene, CDR1 is LNHDA and CDR2 is SQIVND (reference sequence). This chain's CDR3 is CASSIRHLSSYNEQFF. CDR3 DNA: TGTGCCAGTAGTATCAGACACCTGAGCTCCTACAATGAGCAGTTCTTC.

The chain couples TRBV6-1 to TRBJ2-7; 9 bases fit TRBD2. The CDR3 length is 13 residues. Unmatched junction bases numbered 6, after V lost 6 bases and J lost 6 bases. Per the germline V gene, CDR1 is MNHNS and CDR2 is SASEGT. This CDR3 reads CASRNSGSGEQYF. DNA of the CDR3: TGTGCCAGCAGAAATAGCGGGAGCGGCGAGCAGTACTTC.

The chain has TRBV9 and TRBJ1-3, with D hard to call. V was cut by 0 bases and J by 0 bases, with 4 bases left in between. The germline gives CDR1 SGDLS, CDR2 YYNGEE. This CDR3 is built from 14 residues. The CDR3 loop reads CASSVEASGNTIYF. The CDR3, as DNA: TGTGCCAGCAGCGTAGAAGCCTCTGGAAACACCATATATTTT. Full variable domain (missing parts from reference TRBV9 and TRBJ1-3): DSGVTQTPKHLITATGQRVTLRCSPRSGDLSVYWYQQSLDQGLQFLIQYYNGEERAKGNILERFSAQQFPDLHSELNLSSLELGDSALYFCASSVEASGNTIYFGEGSWLTVV.

This clone was found once. The V call is TRBV6-5, the J call TRBJ1-1; 8 nucleotides align to TRBD1. Trimming removed 6 bases from V and 5 bases from J; junction bases left unmatched: 8. The CDR3 is 14 amino acids. The germline gives CDR1 MNHEY, CDR2 SVGAGI. CDR3 bases: TGTGCCAGCAGATTGGACAGGGTTCGAACTGAAGCTTTCTTT. Translating it yields CASRLDRVRTEAFF.

V usage is TRBV4-1 and J usage is TRBJ2-1, with D possibly being TRBD2 (6 bases). Deletions cut 4 bases from V and 6 bases from J, with 16 bases between. CDR3 length equals 15 residues. Germline V gene data show CDR1 as MGHRA and CDR2 as YSYEKL. The CDR3 here is CASSPDGTPLNEQFF. CDR3 bases: TGCGCCAGCAGCCCGGATGGGACTCCCCTCAATGAGCAGTTCTTC.

The V gene is TRBV7-8, the J gene TRBJ2-6; 7 bases align to TRBD1. CDR3 length equals 17 residues. Germline CDR1 and CDR2: SGHVS and FQNEAQ. V was clipped by 0 bases and J by 8 bases; unmatched bases: 10. The CDR3 sequence is CASSLALRGTATNVLTF. The DNA for the CDR3 is TGTGCCAGCAGCTTAGCGCTAAGAGGGACAGCGACCAACGTCCTGACTTTC.

This clone was seen only once. This same CDR3 is encoded by further DNA sequences in the sample. This chain joins TRBV28 and TRBJ1-2; D not resolved. V gave up 3 bases and J gave up 6 bases, with 8 bases separating them. CDR3 length: 12 residues. Germline V gene sequence: CDR1 MDHEN, CDR2 SYDVKM. For the CDR3, the DNA is TGTGCCAGCAGTTTTTTAGGAGATGGCTACACCTTC. It yields the protein CASSFLGDGYTF.

This clone was found once. This sample also contains other DNA sequences that code for the same CDR3. CDR3 nucleotide sequence: TGTGCCATCAGTGAGTCTAAGACAGGGTCCTACGAGCAGTACTTC. Its translation is CAISESKTGSYEQYF. The V gene is TRBV10-3, the J gene TRBJ2-7; TRBD1 aligns across 7 bases. There are 15 residues in the CDR3. CDR1 and CDR2 (germline): ENHRY, SYGVKD. After removal of 0 bases from V and 1 base from J, the junction contained 3 bases not matched to a gene.

On this clone: This CDR3 is also generated by other DNA sequences in the sample. This chain links TRBV7-9 with TRBJ2-7; no clear D gene. The CDR3 has 12 residues. Germline CDR1 reads SEHNR; CDR2 reads FQNEAQ (reference sequence). V lost 2 bases and J lost 1, with 3 bases in between. The CDR3 reads CASSLTSYEQYF. The CDR3 nucleotides are TGTGCCAGCAGCTTAACTTCCTACGAGCAGTACTTC.

Comments on this clone: Within the sample, other DNA sequences also encode this same CDR3. The CDR3 loop reads CASSPSTSYEQYF. The CDR3 coding sequence is TGTGCCAGCTCTCCCTCCACGTCCTACGAGCAGTACTTC. The chain combines TRBV18 with TRBJ2-7; D call uncertain. Looked up from germline, CDR1 is KGHSH and CDR2 is LQKENI. The V end lost 6 bases, the J end lost 1 base, and 10 bases lay between the germline ends. The CDR3 loop spans 13 amino acids.

To note about this clone: Mismatch with germline at one junction end may stem from a read error. V usage is TRBV5-4 and J usage is TRBJ2-2; 9 positions match TRBD2. The CDR3 loop spans 16 amino acids. Germline V gives CDR1 SGHNT, CDR2 YYREEE (reference sequence). The CDR3 reads CASSLYGLAKTGELFF. Here the CDR3 DNA reads TGTGCCAGCAGCTTGTATGGACTAGCGAAAACCGGGGAGCTGTTTTTT.

The chain uses TRBV19 and TRBJ2-6; no clear D. This CDR3 is 14 amino acids long. V lost 4 bases and J lost 2, with 6 bases in between. The germline CDR1 and CDR2 sequences are LNHDA and SQIVND (reference sequence). The CDR3 nucleotides read TGTGCCAGTAGTAAGAGCACTGGGGCCAACGTCCTGACTTTC. Translating it yields CASSKSTGANVLTF.

The chain links TRBV5-1 to TRBJ2-7; TRBD1 is a possible D gene (5 bases). Germline loops: CDR1 SGHRS, CDR2 YFSETQ. The V end lost 0 bases, the J end lost 2 bases, and 9 bases lay between the germline ends. The CDR3 is made up of 14 amino acids. CDR3 DNA sequence: TGCGCCAGCAGCTTGGCATGGACAACCTACGAGCAGTACTTC. This gives the protein CASSLAWTTYEQYF.

This chain joins TRBV4-2 and TRBJ2-1; unclear D gene. V was clipped by 4 bases and J by 0 bases, with 10 bases between them. CDR3 length: 15 amino acids. Germline CDR1 LGHNA, CDR2 YNFKEQ. CDR3 in DNA: TGTGCCAGCAGCCTAGATATCGGCTCCTACAATGAGCAGTTCTTC. Translation gives CASSLDIGSYNEQFF.

The chain combines TRBV4-1 with TRBJ2-7, with 9 nucleotides matching TRBD2. The CDR3 runs 16 residues. The V gene's germline CDR1 is MGHRA and CDR2 YSYEKL. V lost 0 bases, J lost 0 bases, and 3 bases stayed unmatched. The chain's CDR3 is CASSQDPSGNSYEQYF. DNA of the CDR3: TGCGCCAGCAGCCAAGACCCTAGCGGGAACTCCTACGAGCAGTACTTC.

This chain joins TRBV4-1 and TRBJ2-7; 9 positions match TRBD1. The CDR3 contains 14 residues. The V gene's germline CDR1 is MGHRA and CDR2 YSYEKL. V was clipped by 4 bases and J by 0 bases; unmatched bases: 1. In DNA, the CDR3 is TGCGCCAGCAGCCGGGACAGGGTCTCCTACGAGCAGTACTTC. Protein product: CASSRDRVSYEQYF.

This chain uses TRBV5-5 with TRBJ2-5; D is perhaps TRBD2 (5 bases). Trimming shortened V by 4 bases and J by 5 bases, and 6 bases separated the two germline ends. Germline CDR1 and CDR2: SGHKS and YYEKEE (reference sequence). The CDR3 totals 11 residues. The CDR3 DNA follows: TGTGCCAGCAGCCGAGGGGAGACCCAGTACTTC. It yields the protein CASSRGETQYF.

The chain couples TRBV12-5 to TRBJ2-1, with D possibly being TRBD1 (5 bases). The V gene lost 6 bases and the J gene lost 10 bases, with 13 bases spanning the gap. CDR1 is LGHNT and CDR2 is FRNRAP in the germline V gene. The CDR3 consists of 12 residues. The DNA for the CDR3 is TGTGCTAGTGGCCTGAAGGGGTGGGAGCAGTTCTTC. Its protein product is CASGLKGWEQFF.

Comment on this clone: This sample also contains other DNA sequences that code for the same CDR3. The chain is built from TRBV5-1 and TRBJ2-5; 10 bases are a match to TRBD2. This CDR3 comprises 15 residues. Losses at the gene ends were 1 base for V and 2 bases for J; bases not matched to a gene: 2. Germline V CDR1 and CDR2: SGHRS, YFSETQ. The CDR3 bases are TGCGCCAGCAGCTTGCTAGCGGGAGCGCAAGAGACCCAGTACTTC. Protein sequence: CASSLLAGAQETQYF.

V and J are TRBV30 and TRBJ2-7, with 7 nucleotides matching TRBD1. Germline CDR1 and CDR2: GTSNPN and SVGIG (reference sequence). The junction had 5 bases not matched to a gene; V was cut back by 3 bases and J by 6 bases. This CDR3 has 12 residues. The CDR3 here is CAWRKKGAEQYF. CDR3 bases: TGTGCCTGGAGGAAGAAGGGGGCCGAGCAGTACTTC.

CDR3 in amino acids: CASSLELAEYYNEQFF. The CDR3 nucleotides are TGTGCCAGCAGCTTAGAGTTGGCGGAGTACTACAATGAGCAGTTCTTC. The chain couples TRBV11-2 to TRBJ2-1; D remains unclear. The CDR3 loop spans 16 amino acids. Germline CDR1 reads SGHAT; CDR2 reads FQNNGV. V was shortened by 0 bases and J by 3 bases, with 12 bases between the two germline ends.

About this clone: Other nucleotide sequences in the sample specify the same CDR3. The V call is TRBV11-3, the J call TRBJ2-1, with 7 positions matching TRBD2. The CDR3 runs to 15 residues. Germline assignment: CDR1 SGHNT and CDR2 YENEEA. V was clipped by 3 bases and J by 7 bases; unmatched bases: 9. The CDR3 DNA is TGTGCCAGCAGCTTCGGGGGGTCCTCAAGAAATGAGCAGTTCTTC. Its protein is CASSFGGSSRNEQFF.

The chain joins TRBV10-3 to TRBJ2-7; D assignment may be TRBD1 or TRBD2 (5 bases each). Germline V lookup: CDR1 ENHRY, CDR2 SYGVKD. This CDR3 region has 13 residues. V was trimmed by 10 bases and J by 7 bases, leaving 20 bases between them. The CDR3 sequence: CATVPGRGEEQYF. Written as DNA, the CDR3 is TGTGCCACCGTTCCGGGACGGGGAGAAGAGCAGTACTTC.

As for this clone: Other nucleotide sequences from this sample produce the same CDR3. The chain joins TRBV5-1 to TRBJ2-5; 8 bases align to TRBD1. Germline CDR1 is SGHRS and CDR2 is YFSETQ. J lost 5 bases, V lost 2 bases, and 5 bases had no gene match. CDR3 length: 14 amino acids. CDR3 sequence reads: CASSFGTGGETQYF. In DNA, the CDR3 is TGCGCCAGCAGCTTCGGGACAGGTGGCGAGACCCAGTACTTC. Looking up the rest from reference TRBV5-1 and TRBJ2-5 gives the full variable domain: KAGVTQTPRYLIKTRGQQVTLSCSPISGHRSVSWYQQTPGQGLQFLFEYFSETQRNKGNFPGRFSGRQFSNSRSEMNVSTLELGDSALYLCASSFGTGGETQYFGPGTRLLVL.

The V call is TRBV7-9, the J call TRBJ2-7; maybe TRBD1 (6 bases). Germline V gene lookup returns CDR1 SEHNR and CDR2 FQNEAQ (reference sequence). This CDR3 contains 11 residues. V gave up 3 bases and J gave up 9 bases, with 9 bases separating them. CDR3 sequence (DNA): TGTGCCAGCAGCTTTAGGGGGTTGCAGTACTTC. Its protein is CASSFRGLQYF.

This chain links TRBV5-4 with TRBJ2-7; D not certain. V was shortened by 2 bases and J by 1 base, with 7 bases between the two germline ends. The V gene's germline CDR1 is SGHNT and CDR2 YYREEE (reference sequence). The CDR3 length is 13 residues. CDR3 DNA sequence: TGTGCCAGCAGCTTCGTCGGATCCTACGAGCAGTACTTC. It translates to CASSFVGSYEQYF. The full variable domain, rest sourced from reference TRBV5-4 and TRBJ2-7, is ETGVTQSPTHLIKTRGQQVTLRCSSQSGHNTVSWYQQALGQGPQFIFQYYREEENGRGNFPPRFSGLQFPNYSSELNVNALELDDSALYLCASSFVGSYEQYFGPGTRLTVT.

This clone was detected once. The J gene is TRBJ1-1, the V gene TRBV5-5; D is undetermined. Germline V gene lookup returns CDR1 SGHKS and CDR2 YYEKEE (reference sequence). CDR3 length: 12 amino acids. The V end was cut by 0 bases, the J end by 10 bases, with 10 bases between. The DNA for the CDR3 is TGTGCCAGCAGCTTGGGTCTCCCGGGAGCTTTCTTT. Translated: CASSLGLPGAFF.